The source of this T cell receptor beta chain is a study of T cell responses to AZD1222 COVID-19 vaccine. Study information: Second-dose groups at about 4 or about 12 weeks were pooled.

Study-wide results and caveats: At baseline, just six or seven AZD1222 recipients tested seropositive.

Notes on this clone: Its antigen is not identified.

Deletions cut 5 bases from V and 7 bases from J, with 11 bases between. The CDR3 has 12 amino acids. The germline V gene encodes CDR1 SEHNR and CDR2 FQNEAQ (reference sequence). This table comes from immunoSEQ multiplex PCR, and its TCRdb copy is limited to in-frame clones, with some not included. In the table there are roughly 150,000 clones, approximately 92% of which are singletons. Source: peripheral blood, taken on day 0 of AZD1222 vaccination. This chain joins TRBV7-9 and TRBJ1-1; no clear D. The receptor's source is an adult in good health. The CDR3 region has the DNA TGTGCCAGCAGCCACGTCAGGCGTGAAGCTTTCTTT. Encoded protein: CASSHVRREAFF.